This entry concerns a single TCR beta chain. The record originates from a study of cytomegalovirus exposure and HLA in healthy donors. The PCR ran on 60 Vbeta and 13 Jbeta primers. Clones were sequenced by immunoSEQ multiplex PCR, and TCRdb holds only the in-frame ones, with some missing. This sample has under 200,000 clones; about 75% occur once, and the top ten carry 7% to 8.5%. The CDR3 sequence is 14 residues long. Germline-derived CDR1 and CDR2 are SEHNR and FQNEAQ (reference sequence). Those who donated were healthy bone marrow donors. This sequence joins TRBV7-9 and TRBJ2-5, with D hard to call. The DNA matches TRBJ2-7 better at its end, which makes the J call doubtful. Sequencing input: PBMCs. This clonotype was sampled from a male donor in good health and CMV-seropositive. CDR3 sequence: CASSFEQSSYEQYF. The CDR3 nucleotides read TGTGCCAGCAGCTTTGAACAGAGTTCCTACGAGCAGTACTTC.